Listed below are T cell receptor beta chains from one sample, sequenced in a study of OX40 agonist ivuxolimab in advanced cancers. Some clones are missing from TCRdb's copy, which holds only in-frame ones; the method was immunoSEQ multiplex PCR. The table includes 60,000 to 90,000 clones, roughly three quarters detected once. The sequences come from CD4+ or CD8+ T cells sorted from blood, collected in a trial of the OX40 agonist ivuxolimab. Receptors originate from an adult with an advanced solid tumor such as melanoma, head and neck, liver or kidney cancer. Both conserved end residues are part of each CDR3. Each record gives: clone size, V gene, J gene, D gene, CDR3 DNA, CDR3 protein. The D gene is left open where the match is weak. The size entry is marked missing in some rows and otherwise reads once, few, many or a size class.

abundance: -
v_gene: TRBV19
j_gene: TRBJ1-1
d_gene: TRBD1
CDR3nt: TGTGCCAGTAGTCGAACAGGGGGAGGCACTGAAGCTTTCTTT
CDR3aa: CASSRTGGGTEAFF

abundance: -
v_gene: TRBV19
j_gene: TRBJ2-2
d_gene: -
CDR3nt: TGTGCCAGTACCAACGGGCGATTAGACACCGGGGAGCTGTTTTTT
CDR3aa: CASTNGRLDTGELFF

abundance: -
v_gene: TRBV5-8
j_gene: TRBJ1-3
d_gene: -
CDR3nt: TGTGCCAGCAAGAGCCCTATATCAACCAGCACCATATATTTT
CDR3aa: CASKSPISTSTIYF

abundance: -
v_gene: TRBV5-1
j_gene: TRBJ1-3
d_gene: TRBD1
CDR3nt: TGCGCCAGCAGTGAAGGGGGCTTGGGAGGAAACACCATATATTTT
CDR3aa: CASSEGGLGGNTIYF

abundance: -
v_gene: TRBV5-4
j_gene: TRBJ2-7
d_gene: TRBD2
CDR3nt: TGTGCCAGCAGCTCCGGACTAGCGGGAGGAGGCGAGCAGTACTTC
CDR3aa: CASSSGLAGGGEQYF

abundance: -
v_gene: TRBV10-1
j_gene: TRBJ1-5
d_gene: TRBD1
CDR3nt: TGCGCCAGCAGTGAGTGGAGGCAGGGGGCTAATAGCAATCAGCCCCAGCATTTT
CDR3aa: CASSEWRQGANSNQPQHF

abundance: -
v_gene: TRBV11-2
j_gene: TRBJ1-5
d_gene: TRBD1
CDR3nt: TGTGCCAGCAGCCAATTCGGGGACAGGATGGATTTT
CDR3aa: CASSQFGDRMDF

abundance: few
v_gene: TRBV7-2
j_gene: TRBJ2-5
d_gene: TRBD2
CDR3nt: TGTGCCAGCAGCTTACAGGGACTAGCGGGAGCGGAGACCCAGTACTTC
CDR3aa: CASSLQGLAGAETQYF

abundance: few
v_gene: TRBV5-1
j_gene: TRBJ2-2
d_gene: -
CDR3nt: TGCGCCAGCAGCCCGATGGGTAACACCGGGGAGCTGTTTTTT
CDR3aa: CASSPMGNTGELFF

abundance: few
v_gene: TRBV27
j_gene: TRBJ1-6
d_gene: -
CDR3nt: TGTGCCAGCAGTGCGGAGACAGGCTATTCACCCCTCCACTTT
CDR3aa: CASSAETGYSPLHF

abundance: -
v_gene: TRBV15
j_gene: TRBJ1-2
d_gene: TRBD1
CDR3nt: TGTGCCACCACCCCGGGGACAGGGGGGATGTGGCGCTACACCTTC
CDR3aa: CATTPGTGGMWRYTF

abundance: -
v_gene: TRBV6-1
j_gene: TRBJ2-3
d_gene: -
CDR3nt: TGTGCCAGCAGTGAAAATGGGGGTTCCACAGATACGCAGTATTTT
CDR3aa: CASSENGGSTDTQYF

abundance: -
v_gene: TRBV7-2
j_gene: TRBJ1-3
d_gene: -
CDR3nt: TGTGCCAGCAGCTTATATTCAAACACCATATATTTT
CDR3aa: CASSLYSNTIYF

abundance: -
v_gene: TRBV4-2
j_gene: TRBJ2-1
d_gene: -
CDR3nt: TGTGCCAGCAGCCAAGATCCAATACTGGTGTACAATGAGCAGTTCTTC
CDR3aa: CASSQDPILVYNEQFF

abundance: once
v_gene: TRBV18
j_gene: TRBJ1-2
d_gene: TRBD1
CDR3nt: TGTGCCAGCTCACCGACGACAGGGGGCAATGGCTACACCTTC
CDR3aa: CASSPTTGGNGYTF

abundance: -
v_gene: TRBV6-6
j_gene: TRBJ1-1
d_gene: -
CDR3nt: TGTGCCAGCAGTTACTCCGACAGGAACACTGAAGCTTTCTTT
CDR3aa: CASSYSDRNTEAFF

abundance: -
v_gene: TRBV21-1
j_gene: TRBJ1-1
d_gene: -
CDR3nt: TGTGCCAGCAGCAAGGAGAACACTGAAGCTTTCTTT
CDR3aa: CASSKENTEAFF

abundance: once
v_gene: TRBV6-5
j_gene: TRBJ2-4
d_gene: -
CDR3nt: TGTGCCAGCAGCCGACGGACTAACATGAACATTCAGTACTTC
CDR3aa: CASSRRTNMNIQYF

abundance: -
v_gene: TRBV30
j_gene: TRBJ2-2
d_gene: -
CDR3nt: TGTGCCTGGAGTGTCGGCTTGGCCGGGGAGCTGTTTTTT
CDR3aa: CAWSVGLAGELFF

abundance: -
v_gene: TRBV18
j_gene: TRBJ1-2
d_gene: TRBD1
CDR3nt: TGTGCCAGCTCACCGGGACAGGGGGGATCCTATGGCTACACCTTC
CDR3aa: CASSPGQGGSYGYTF

abundance: -
v_gene: TRBV6-6
j_gene: TRBJ2-3
d_gene: -
CDR3nt: TGTGCCAGCAGTTGGGGGACCCCTAGCACAGATACGCAGTATTTT
CDR3aa: CASSWGTPSTDTQYF

abundance: -
v_gene: TRBV4-2
j_gene: TRBJ2-7
d_gene: -
CDR3nt: TGTGCCAGCAGCCAAGTTGGAGGGCTAGTCGAGCAGTACTTC
CDR3aa: CASSQVGGLVEQYF

abundance: -
v_gene: TRBV4-2
j_gene: TRBJ1-2
d_gene: -
CDR3nt: TGTGCCAGCAGCCAAGAAGTATACAGGGCGAACTATGGCTACACCTTC
CDR3aa: CASSQEVYRANYGYTF

abundance: few
v_gene: TRBV7-6
j_gene: TRBJ2-7
d_gene: -
CDR3nt: TGTGCCAGCAGTATCAAGAACGGCGAGCAGTACTTC
CDR3aa: CASSIKNGEQYF

abundance: -
v_gene: TRBV6-5
j_gene: TRBJ1-5
d_gene: -
CDR3nt: TGTGCCAGCAGTTACTCGTGGGGGGGAGCGCCCCAGCATTTT
CDR3aa: CASSYSWGGAPQHF

abundance: -
v_gene: TRBV7-9
j_gene: TRBJ1-1
d_gene: -
CDR3nt: TGTGCCAGCAGCTTACTTTGGAAGGACACTGAAGCTTTCTTT
CDR3aa: CASSLLWKDTEAFF

abundance: -
v_gene: TRBV6-5
j_gene: TRBJ1-2
d_gene: -
CDR3nt: TGTGCCAGCAGTTACTTTGCTTTGGGGCAGAACTATGGCTACACCTTC
CDR3aa: CASSYFALGQNYGYTF

abundance: -
v_gene: TRBV30
j_gene: TRBJ1-2
d_gene: -
CDR3nt: TGTGCCTGGAGTGTACCGGGGGGGTCGCGGGGCTACACCTTC
CDR3aa: CAWSVPGGSRGYTF

abundance: few
v_gene: TRBV11-1
j_gene: TRBJ1-1
d_gene: -
CDR3nt: TGTGCCAGCAGCTTATGGGGCGAGAACACTGAAGCTTTCTTT
CDR3aa: CASSLWGENTEAFF

abundance: once
v_gene: TRBV10-3
j_gene: TRBJ1-2
d_gene: -
CDR3nt: TGTGCCATCACGTTGAACGGGAGCCCGGAGGGCTACACCTTC
CDR3aa: CAITLNGSPEGYTF

abundance: -
v_gene: TRBV11-3
j_gene: TRBJ2-7
d_gene: TRBD2
CDR3nt: TGTGCCAGCAGCCCCCCCGGGACTAGGGGCACCTACGAGCAGTACTTC
CDR3aa: CASSPPGTRGTYEQYF

abundance: -
v_gene: TRBV6-6
j_gene: TRBJ1-2
d_gene: TRBD1
CDR3nt: TGTGCCAGCAGTTACGACGGACAGGGGCTCTATGGCTACACCTTC
CDR3aa: CASSYDGQGLYGYTF

abundance: -
v_gene: TRBV27
j_gene: TRBJ2-3
d_gene: -
CDR3nt: TGTGCCAGCAGTTTAGCGGGAACCACAGATACGCAGTATTTT
CDR3aa: CASSLAGTTDTQYF

abundance: few
v_gene: TRBV7-2
j_gene: TRBJ2-1
d_gene: TRBD2
CDR3nt: TGTGCCAGCAGCCGACTAGCGGTAAACAATGAGCAGTTCTTC
CDR3aa: CASSRLAVNNEQFF

abundance: -
v_gene: TRBV11-3
j_gene: TRBJ2-3
d_gene: -
CDR3nt: TGTGCCAGCAGTACAGGGCGGCAGAATACGCAGTATTTT
CDR3aa: CASSTGRQNTQYF

abundance: -
v_gene: TRBV7-6
j_gene: TRBJ2-7
d_gene: TRBD1
CDR3nt: TGTGCCAGCAGCCCACGACAGGGGGCGGAGGCCTACGAGCAGTACTTC
CDR3aa: CASSPRQGAEAYEQYF

abundance: -
v_gene: TRBV7-6
j_gene: TRBJ2-5
d_gene: -
CDR3nt: TGTGCCAGCACGGCAGGGTGGGGGAACCAAGAGACCCAGTACTTC
CDR3aa: CASTAGWGNQETQYF

abundance: few
v_gene: TRBV7-3
j_gene: TRBJ1-6
d_gene: -
CDR3nt: TGTGCCAGCAGCCCGGGTTTGGCAAATTCACCCCTCCACTTT
CDR3aa: CASSPGLANSPLHF

abundance: -
v_gene: TRBV9
j_gene: TRBJ2-7
d_gene: TRBD2
CDR3nt: TGTGCCAGCAGCGTAGCTAGCGGGGGTTCCTACGAGCAGTACTTC
CDR3aa: CASSVASGGSYEQYF

abundance: -
v_gene: TRBV5-1
j_gene: TRBJ2-3
d_gene: -
CDR3nt: TGCGCCAGCAGCTTGGATGCAACCACAGATACGCAGTATTTT
CDR3aa: CASSLDATTDTQYF

abundance: -
v_gene: TRBV7-9
j_gene: TRBJ2-3
d_gene: TRBD1
CDR3nt: TGTGCCAGCAGCAAGGGACAGGGGGTGGAGGATACGCAGTATTTT
CDR3aa: CASSKGQGVEDTQYF

abundance: -
v_gene: TRBV27
j_gene: TRBJ2-6
d_gene: -
CDR3nt: TGTGCCAGCAGTCGGAATCGGGTTAGCTCTGGGGCCAACGTCCTGACTTTC
CDR3aa: CASSRNRVSSGANVLTF

abundance: -
v_gene: TRBV6-5
j_gene: TRBJ2-3
d_gene: TRBD2
CDR3nt: TGTGCCAGCAGTTATCGACTAGCGGGCACAGATACGCAGTATTTT
CDR3aa: CASSYRLAGTDTQYF

abundance: -
v_gene: TRBV29-1
j_gene: TRBJ1-1
d_gene: -
CDR3nt: TGCAGCGGACAAGGTGGGGGGAGACGGACTGAAGCTTTCTTT
CDR3aa: CSGQGGGRRTEAFF

abundance: -
v_gene: TRBV6-6
j_gene: TRBJ2-7
d_gene: -
CDR3nt: TGTGCCAGCAAACGGGACTACGAGCAGTACTTC
CDR3aa: CASKRDYEQYF

abundance: many
v_gene: TRBV29-1
j_gene: TRBJ1-2
d_gene: -
CDR3nt: TGCAGCGTTCGTGGCAGCTCAGGAGGGTCGGACGGCTACACCTTC
CDR3aa: CSVRGSSGGSDGYTF

abundance: -
v_gene: TRBV6-5
j_gene: TRBJ2-7
d_gene: TRBD2
CDR3nt: TGTGCCAGCAGGTATTCACAACTAGCGGCCGAGCAGTACTTC
CDR3aa: CASRYSQLAAEQYF

abundance: -
v_gene: TRBV13
j_gene: TRBJ2-1
d_gene: -
CDR3nt: TGTGCCAGCAGCTTAGTGGGACTGTTAAATGAGCAGTTCTTC
CDR3aa: CASSLVGLLNEQFF

abundance: -
v_gene: TRBV28
j_gene: TRBJ1-2
d_gene: -
CDR3nt: TGTGCCAGCAGTTTCGGACAGATCTATGGCTACACCTTC
CDR3aa: CASSFGQIYGYTF

abundance: -
v_gene: TRBV6-1
j_gene: TRBJ2-2
d_gene: -
CDR3nt: TGTGCCAGCAGTGAAGATTATGTGAGAGGGGAGCTGTTTTTT
CDR3aa: CASSEDYVRGELFF

abundance: -
v_gene: TRBV5-1
j_gene: TRBJ2-3
d_gene: -
CDR3nt: TGCGCCAGCAGCGCCGGCGGCACAGATACGCAGTATTTT
CDR3aa: CASSAGGTDTQYF

abundance: -
v_gene: TRBV5-1
j_gene: TRBJ2-7
d_gene: -
CDR3nt: TGCGCCAGCAGCTTACTCTCAGGGGACTCCTACGAGCAGTACTTC
CDR3aa: CASSLLSGDSYEQYF

abundance: -
v_gene: TRBV27
j_gene: TRBJ1-4
d_gene: -
CDR3nt: TGTGCCAGCAGTGGCGGGACTCTTAATGAAAAACTGTTTTTT
CDR3aa: CASSGGTLNEKLFF

abundance: -
v_gene: TRBV7-2
j_gene: TRBJ2-7
d_gene: TRBD2
CDR3nt: TGTGCCAGCAGCCCGACTAGCGGGAGAAGGCACGAGCAGTACTTC
CDR3aa: CASSPTSGRRHEQYF

abundance: -
v_gene: TRBV18
j_gene: TRBJ1-4
d_gene: TRBD1
CDR3nt: TGTGCCAGCTCAGCGGGACAGGGACGGGCGGGAAAACTGTTTTTT
CDR3aa: CASSAGQGRAGKLFF